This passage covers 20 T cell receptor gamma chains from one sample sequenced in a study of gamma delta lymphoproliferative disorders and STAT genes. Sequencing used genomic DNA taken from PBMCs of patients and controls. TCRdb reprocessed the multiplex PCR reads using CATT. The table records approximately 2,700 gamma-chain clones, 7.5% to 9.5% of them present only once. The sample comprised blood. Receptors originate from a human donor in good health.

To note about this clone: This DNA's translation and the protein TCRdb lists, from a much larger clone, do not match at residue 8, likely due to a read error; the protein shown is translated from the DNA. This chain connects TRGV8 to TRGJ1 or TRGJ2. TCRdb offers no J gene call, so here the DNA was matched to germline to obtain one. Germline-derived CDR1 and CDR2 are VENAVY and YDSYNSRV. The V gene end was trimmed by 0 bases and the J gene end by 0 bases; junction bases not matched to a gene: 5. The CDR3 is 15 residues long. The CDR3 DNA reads TGTGCCACCTGGGATAGGGGGAAGAATTATTATAAGAAACTCTTT. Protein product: CATWDRGKNYYKKLF.

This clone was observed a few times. CDR3 DNA: TGTGCCTTGTGGGGGAAAAATAAGAAACTCTTT. Protein: CALWGKNKKLF. The chain recombines TRGV9 with TRGJ1 or TRGJ2. TCRdb leaves out the J gene; it was filled in here by matching the DNA to germline. Germline V gives CDR1 GITISATS, CDR2 ISYDGTV (reference sequence). J was trimmed by 8 bases and V by 5 bases; bases with no gene match: 6. CDR3 length equals 11 residues.

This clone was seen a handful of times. As DNA, the CDR3 is TGTGCCTGTGGGGGTTATAAGAAACTCTTT. The encoded protein is CACGGYKKLF. The J gene is TRGJ1 or TRGJ2, the V gene TRGV11. TRGV11 is classed as an ORF, of uncertain function. This CDR3 contains 10 residues. Germline trimming cut 13 bases from V and 6 bases from J; bases unmatched to any gene: 6.

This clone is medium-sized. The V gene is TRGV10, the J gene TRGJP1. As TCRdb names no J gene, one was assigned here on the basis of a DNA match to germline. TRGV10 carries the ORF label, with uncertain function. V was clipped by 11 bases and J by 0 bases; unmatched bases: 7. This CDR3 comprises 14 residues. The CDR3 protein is CAAAPYTTGWFKIF. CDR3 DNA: TGTGCTGCGGCACCTTATACCACTGGTTGGTTCAAGATATTT.

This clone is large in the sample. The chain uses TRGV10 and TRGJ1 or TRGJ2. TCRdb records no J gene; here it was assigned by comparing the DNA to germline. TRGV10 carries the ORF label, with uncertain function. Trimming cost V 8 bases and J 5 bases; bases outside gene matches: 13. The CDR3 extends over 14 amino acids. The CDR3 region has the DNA TGTGCTGCGTGGGATAGGAGGGGTGATTATAAGAAACTCTTT. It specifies CAAWDRRGDYKKLF.

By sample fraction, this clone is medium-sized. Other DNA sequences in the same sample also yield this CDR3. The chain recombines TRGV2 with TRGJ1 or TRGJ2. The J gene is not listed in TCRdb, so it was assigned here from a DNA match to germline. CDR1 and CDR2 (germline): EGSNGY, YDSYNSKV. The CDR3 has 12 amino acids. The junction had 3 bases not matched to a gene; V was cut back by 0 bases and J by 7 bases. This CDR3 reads CATWDGRYKKLF. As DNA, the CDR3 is TGTGCCACCTGGGACGGGCGCTATAAGAAACTCTTT.

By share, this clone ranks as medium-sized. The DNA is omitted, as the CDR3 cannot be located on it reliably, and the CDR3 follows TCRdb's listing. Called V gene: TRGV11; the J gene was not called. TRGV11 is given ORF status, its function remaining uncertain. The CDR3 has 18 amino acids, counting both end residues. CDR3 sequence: CTTVPAGLGGATGWFKIF.

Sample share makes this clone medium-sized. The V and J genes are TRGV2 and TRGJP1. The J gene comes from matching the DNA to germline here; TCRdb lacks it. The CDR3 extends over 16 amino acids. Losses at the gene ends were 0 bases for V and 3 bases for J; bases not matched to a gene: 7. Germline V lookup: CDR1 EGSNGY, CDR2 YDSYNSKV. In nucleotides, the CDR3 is TGTGCCACCTGGGACGGGCCAACGGCCACTGGTTGGTTCAAGATATTT. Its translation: CATWDGPTATGWFKIF.

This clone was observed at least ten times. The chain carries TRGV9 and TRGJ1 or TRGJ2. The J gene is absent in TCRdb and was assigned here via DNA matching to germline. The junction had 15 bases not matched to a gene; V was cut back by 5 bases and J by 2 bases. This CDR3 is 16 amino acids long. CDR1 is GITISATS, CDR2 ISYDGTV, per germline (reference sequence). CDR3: CALWVLMNVDYYKKLF. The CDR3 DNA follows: TGTGCCTTGTGGGTTCTTATGAACGTGGATTATTATAAGAAACTCTTT.

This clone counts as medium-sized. The DNA of the CDR3 is TGTGCCACCTGGGACGCACATAAGAAACTCTTT. Its protein is CATWDAHKKLF. The J gene is TRGJ1 or TRGJ2, the V gene TRGV2. TCRdb offers no J gene call, so here the DNA was matched to germline to obtain one. Germline V gene data show CDR1 as EGSNGY and CDR2 as YDSYNSKV. The CDR3 has 11 amino acids. V shed 2 bases and J 8 bases; nucleotides not matched to a gene: 3.

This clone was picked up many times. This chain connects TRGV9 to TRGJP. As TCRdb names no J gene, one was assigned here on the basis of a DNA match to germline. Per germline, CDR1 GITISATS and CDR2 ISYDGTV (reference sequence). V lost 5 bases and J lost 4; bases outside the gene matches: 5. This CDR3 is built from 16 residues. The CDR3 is CALWVRQELGKKIKVF. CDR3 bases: TGTGCCTTGTGGGTGAGACAAGAGTTGGGCAAAAAAATCAAGGTATTT.

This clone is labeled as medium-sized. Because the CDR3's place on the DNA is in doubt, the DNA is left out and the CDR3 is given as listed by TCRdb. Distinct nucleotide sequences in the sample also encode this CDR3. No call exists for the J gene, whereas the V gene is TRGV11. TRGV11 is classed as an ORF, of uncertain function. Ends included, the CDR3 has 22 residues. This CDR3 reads CTTVPAGLGQGPPSQNYYKKLF.

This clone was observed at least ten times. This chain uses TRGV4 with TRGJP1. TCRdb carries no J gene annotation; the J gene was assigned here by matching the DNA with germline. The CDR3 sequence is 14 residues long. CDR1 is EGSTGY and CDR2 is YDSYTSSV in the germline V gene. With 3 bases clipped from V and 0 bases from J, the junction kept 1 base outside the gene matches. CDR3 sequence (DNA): TGTGCCACCTGGGATCATACCACTGGTTGGTTCAAGATATTT. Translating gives CATWDHTTGWFKIF.

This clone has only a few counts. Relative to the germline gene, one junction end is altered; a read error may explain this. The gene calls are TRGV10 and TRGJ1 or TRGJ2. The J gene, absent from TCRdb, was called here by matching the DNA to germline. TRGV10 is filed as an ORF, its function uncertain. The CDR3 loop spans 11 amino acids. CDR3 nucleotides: TGCGCGGGATTATATGGATATAAGAAACTCTTT. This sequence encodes CAGLYGYKKLF.

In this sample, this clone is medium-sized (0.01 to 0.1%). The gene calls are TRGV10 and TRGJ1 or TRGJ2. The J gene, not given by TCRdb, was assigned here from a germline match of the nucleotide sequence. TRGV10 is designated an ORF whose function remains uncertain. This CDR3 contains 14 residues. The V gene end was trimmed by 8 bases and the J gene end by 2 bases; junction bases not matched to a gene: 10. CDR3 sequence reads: CAAWAPGDYYKKLF. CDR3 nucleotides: TGTGCTGCGTGGGCCCCGGGGGATTATTATAAGAAACTCTTT.

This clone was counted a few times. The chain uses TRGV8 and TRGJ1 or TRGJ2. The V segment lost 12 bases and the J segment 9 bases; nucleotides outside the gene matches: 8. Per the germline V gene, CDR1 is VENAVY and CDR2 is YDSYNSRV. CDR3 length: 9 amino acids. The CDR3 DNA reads TGTGCCGCAAGCTTTAAGAAACTCTTT. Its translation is CAASFKKLF.

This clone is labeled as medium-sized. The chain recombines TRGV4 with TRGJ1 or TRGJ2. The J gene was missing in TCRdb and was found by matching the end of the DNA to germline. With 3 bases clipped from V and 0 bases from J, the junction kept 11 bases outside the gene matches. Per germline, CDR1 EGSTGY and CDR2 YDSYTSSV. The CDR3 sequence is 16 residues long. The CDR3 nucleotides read TGTGCCACCTGGGATCCCCGGTGGGGGAATTATTATAAGAAACTCTTT. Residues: CATWDPRWGNYYKKLF.

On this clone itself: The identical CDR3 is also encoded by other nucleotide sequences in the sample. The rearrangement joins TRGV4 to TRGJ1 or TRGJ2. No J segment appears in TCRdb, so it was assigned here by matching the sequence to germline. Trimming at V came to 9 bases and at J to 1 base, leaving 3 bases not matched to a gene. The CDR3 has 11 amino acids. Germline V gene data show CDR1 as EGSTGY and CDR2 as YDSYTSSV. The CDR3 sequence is CATPNYYKKLF. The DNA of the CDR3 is TGTGCCACCCCAAATTATTATAAGAAACTCTTT.

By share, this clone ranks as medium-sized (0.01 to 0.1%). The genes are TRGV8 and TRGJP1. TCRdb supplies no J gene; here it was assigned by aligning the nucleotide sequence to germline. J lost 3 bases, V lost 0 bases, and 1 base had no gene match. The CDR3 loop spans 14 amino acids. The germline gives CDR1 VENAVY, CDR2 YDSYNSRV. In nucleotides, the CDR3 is TGTGCCACCTGGGATAGGCCCACTGGTTGGTTCAAGATATTT. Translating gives CATWDRPTGWFKIF.

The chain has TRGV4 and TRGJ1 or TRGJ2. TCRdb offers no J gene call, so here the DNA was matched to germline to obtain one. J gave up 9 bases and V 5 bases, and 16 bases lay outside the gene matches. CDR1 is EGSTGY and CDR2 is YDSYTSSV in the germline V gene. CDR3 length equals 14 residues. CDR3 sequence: CATWAGPELFKKLF. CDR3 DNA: TGTGCCACCTGGGCTGGCCCTGAATTATTTAAGAAACTCTTT.